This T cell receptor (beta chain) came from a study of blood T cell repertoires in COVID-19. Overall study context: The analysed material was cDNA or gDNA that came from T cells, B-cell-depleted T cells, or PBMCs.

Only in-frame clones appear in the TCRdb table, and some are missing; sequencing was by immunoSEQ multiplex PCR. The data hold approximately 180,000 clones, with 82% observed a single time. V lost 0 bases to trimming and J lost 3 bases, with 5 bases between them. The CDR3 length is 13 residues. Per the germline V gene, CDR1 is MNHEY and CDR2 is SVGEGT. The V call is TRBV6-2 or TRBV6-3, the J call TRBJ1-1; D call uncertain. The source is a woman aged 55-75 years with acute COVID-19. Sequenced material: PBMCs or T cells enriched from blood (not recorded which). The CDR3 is CASSYSRDTEAFF. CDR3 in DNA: TGTGCCAGCAGTTACTCGAGGGACACTGAAGCTTTCTTT.